Listed below are T cell receptor beta chains from one sample, sequenced in a study of Graves' ophthalmopathy and Graves' hyperthyroidism. From the multiplex PCR reads, TCRdb called clonotypes with MiXCR, one entry per CDR3 protein. The data show about 480,000 distinct CDR3 sequences, with around 15% seen just once and over 7.5% held by the top ten. The sequenced sample consisted of blood. These receptors all come from a woman in her twenties or thirties with Graves' ophthalmopathy. CDR3s include the opening cysteine and the closing phenylalanine or tryptophan. D genes are given only for firm matches. Clone size reads once, few, many, or a class if the clone is expanded.

>.|TRBJ1-5|many|TRBV20-1
CSVGSNQPQHF
TGCAGTGTGGGAAGCAATCAGCCCCAGCATTTT
>TRBD1|TRBJ1-2|many|TRBV11-2
CASSLGTGGAVGYGYTF
TGTGCCAGCAGCTTAGGGACAGGGGGCGCAGTGGGCTATGGCTACACCTTC
>.|TRBJ2-5|many|TRBV11-2
CASSLGQRAETQYF
TGTGCCAGCAGCTTAGGACAGAGAGCAGAGACCCAGTACTTC
>TRBD1|TRBJ1-5|many|TRBV6-1
CASRDRQGYSNQPQHF
TGTGCCAGCAGAGACAGACAGGGTTATAGCAATCAGCCCCAGCATTTT
>TRBD2|TRBJ2-7|many|TRBV7-2
CASSWSGTSAYEQYF
TGTGCCAGCAGCTGGTCCGGGACTAGCGCCTACGAGCAGTACTTC
>.|TRBJ2-7|few|TRBV6-2/TRBV6-3
CASSSRQYEQCF
TGTGCCAGCAGCTCGCGACAGTACGAGCAGTGCTTC
>.|TRBJ1-1|few|TRBV6-1
CASSASGSWYTDAFF
TGTGCCAGCAGTGCTAGCGGTTCTTGGTACACTGACGCTTTCTTT
>.|TRBJ1-1|many|TRBV3-1
CASSREGYTEAFF
TGTGCCAGCAGCCGGGAGGGGTACACTGAAGCTTTCTTT
>TRBD2|TRBJ2-5|many|TRBV20-1
CSARDREGVSGRLETQYF
TGCAGTGCCAGAGACAGGGAAGGGGTTAGCGGGAGGTTAGAGACCCAGTACTTC
>.|TRBJ1-1|many|TRBV6-1
CATSRDMMNTEAFF
TGTGCCACGTCCCGGGACATGATGAACACTGAAGCTTTCTTT
>TRBD1|TRBJ2-7|many|TRBV7-7
CASSRGQASYEQYF
TGTGCTAGCAGCCGCGGACAGGCGTCCTACGAGCAGTACTTC
>.|TRBJ2-7|many|TRBV27
CASSDGTANYEQYF
TGTGCCAGCAGTGACGGGACCGCCAACTACGAGCAGTACTTC
>.|TRBJ2-2|many|TRBV12-3/TRBV12-4
CASSRGGQSNTGELFF
TGTGCCAGCAGTAGGGGGGGACAGTCGAACACCGGGGAGCTGTTTTTT
>.|TRBJ2-2|many|TRBV19
CASKDKNTGELFF
TGTGCCTCCAAGGACAAGAACACCGGGGAGCTGTTTTTT
>TRBD1|TRBJ2-5|many|TRBV28
CASSYSTGSMETQYF
TGTGCCAGCAGTTATTCGACAGGGAGCATGGAGACCCAGTACTTC
>.|TRBJ1-2|many|TRBV20-1
CSARGQAQVFTGYTF
TGCAGTGCTAGAGGGCAGGCGCAGGTCTTTACCGGCTACACCTTC
>.|TRBJ1-5|many|TRBV19
CANSMAVFNQPQHF
TGTGCCAATAGTATGGCAGTGTTCAATCAGCCCCAGCATTTT